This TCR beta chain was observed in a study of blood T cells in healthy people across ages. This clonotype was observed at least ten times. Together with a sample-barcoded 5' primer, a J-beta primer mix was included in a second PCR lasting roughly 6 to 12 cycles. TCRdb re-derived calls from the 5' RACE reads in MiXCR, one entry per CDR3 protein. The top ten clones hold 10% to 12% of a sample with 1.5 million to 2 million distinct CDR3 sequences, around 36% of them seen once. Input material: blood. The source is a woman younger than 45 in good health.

The DNA of the CDR3 is TGTGCCAGCAGCTTGCAGACAGGGGATCTAGAGACCCAGTACTTC. This sequence encodes CASSLQTGDLETQYF. V is TRBV7-9 and J is TRBJ2-5; 8 bases map to TRBD1. The V and J ends lost 3 bases and 4 bases, in that order; junction bases with no gene match: 7. The CDR3 spans 15 residues. Germline-derived CDR1 and CDR2 are SEHNR and FQNEAQ (reference sequence).